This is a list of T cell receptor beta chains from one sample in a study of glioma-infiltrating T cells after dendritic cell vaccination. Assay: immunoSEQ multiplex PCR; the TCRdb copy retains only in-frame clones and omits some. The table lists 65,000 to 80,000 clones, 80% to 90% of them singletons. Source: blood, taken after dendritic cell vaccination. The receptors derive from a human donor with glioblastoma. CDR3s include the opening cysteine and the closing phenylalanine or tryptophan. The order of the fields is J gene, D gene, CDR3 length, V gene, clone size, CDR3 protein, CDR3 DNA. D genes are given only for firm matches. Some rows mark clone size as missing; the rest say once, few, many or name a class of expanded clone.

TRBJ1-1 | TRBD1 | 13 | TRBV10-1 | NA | CASSRGLNTEAFF | TGCGCCAGCAGCAGGGGGCTGAACACTGAAGCTTTCTTT
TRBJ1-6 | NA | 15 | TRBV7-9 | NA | CASSTQGIGNSPLHF | TGTGCCAGCAGCACACAGGGTATTGGGAATTCACCCCTCCACTTT
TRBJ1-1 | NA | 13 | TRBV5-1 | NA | CASTEVGSTEAFF | TGCGCCAGCACGGAGGTCGGATCCACTGAAGCTTTCTTT
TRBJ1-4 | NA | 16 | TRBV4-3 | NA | CASSQKGAPGNEKLFF | TGCGCCAGCAGCCAAAAAGGGGCGCCGGGTAATGAAAAACTGTTTTTT
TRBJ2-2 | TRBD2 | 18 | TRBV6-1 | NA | CASSEGGLAGGRSGELFF | TGTGCCAGCAGTGAAGGTGGACTAGCGGGGGGGCGGTCCGGGGAGCTGTTTTTT
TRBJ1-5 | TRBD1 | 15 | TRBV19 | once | CASSSGQGGNQPQHF | TGTGCCAGTAGTTCAGGACAGGGAGGAAATCAGCCCCAGCATTTT
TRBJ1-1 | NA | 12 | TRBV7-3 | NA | CASSSSGTEAFF | TGTGCCAGCAGCTCCTCAGGCACTGAAGCTTTCTTT
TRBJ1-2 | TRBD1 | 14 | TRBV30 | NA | CAWSGRTGSYGYTF | TGTGCCTGGAGTGGCAGGACAGGGAGCTATGGCTACACCTTC
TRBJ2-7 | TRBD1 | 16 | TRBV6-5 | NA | CASSYTPQGAKDEQYF | TGTGCCAGCAGTTACACCCCACAGGGGGCAAAGGACGAGCAGTACTTC
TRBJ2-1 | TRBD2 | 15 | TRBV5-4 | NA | CASSSGTSSYNEQFF | TGTGCCAGCAGCTCCGGGACTAGCTCCTACAATGAGCAGTTCTTC
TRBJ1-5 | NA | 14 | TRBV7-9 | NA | CASGTVTGSQPQHF | TGTGCCAGCGGCACTGTAACGGGTAGTCAGCCCCAGCATTTT
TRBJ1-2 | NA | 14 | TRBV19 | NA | CASSIDQGQGGYTF | TGTGCCAGTAGTATAGACCAGGGGCAGGGTGGCTACACCTTC